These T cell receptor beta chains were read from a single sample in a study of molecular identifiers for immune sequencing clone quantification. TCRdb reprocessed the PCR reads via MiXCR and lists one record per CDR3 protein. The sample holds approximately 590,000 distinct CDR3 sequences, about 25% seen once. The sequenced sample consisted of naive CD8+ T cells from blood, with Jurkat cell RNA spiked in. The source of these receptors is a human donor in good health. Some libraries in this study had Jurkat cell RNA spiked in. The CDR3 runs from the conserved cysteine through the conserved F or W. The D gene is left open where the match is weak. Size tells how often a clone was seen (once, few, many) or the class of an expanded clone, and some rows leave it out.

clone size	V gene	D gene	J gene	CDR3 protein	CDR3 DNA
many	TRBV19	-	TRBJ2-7	CATSWPGNSYEQYF	TGTGCCACCAGTTGGCCCGGCAACTCCTACGAGCAGTACTTC
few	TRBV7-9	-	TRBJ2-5	CASSLDLYWETQYF	TGTGCCAGCAGCTTAGACCTCTATTGGGAGACCCAGTACTTC
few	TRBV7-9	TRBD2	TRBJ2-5	CASSFSTGLASQETQYF	TGTGCCAGCAGCTTCAGTACGGGACTAGCGAGCCAAGAGACCCAGTACTTC
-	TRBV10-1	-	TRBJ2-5	CASSEFAQETQYF	TGCGCCAGCAGTGAGTTTGCCCAAGAGACCCAGTACTTC
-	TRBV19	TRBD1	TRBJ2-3	CASSILGQGGTDTQYF	TGTGCCAGTAGTATACTGGGACAGGGTGGGACAGATACGCAGTATTTT
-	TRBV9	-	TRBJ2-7	CASSVGTAPYEQYF	TGTGCCAGCAGCGTAGGGACAGCCCCCTACGAGCAGTACTTC
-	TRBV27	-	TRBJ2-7	CASSYSGIFPGEQYF	TGTGCCAGCAGTTACTCCGGGATCTTCCCAGGCGAGCAGTACTTC
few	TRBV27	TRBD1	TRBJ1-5	CASRRTGLNQPQHF	TGTGCCAGCAGGAGGACAGGATTAAATCAGCCCCAGCATTTT
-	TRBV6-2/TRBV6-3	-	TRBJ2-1	CASSLYRPSEQFF	TGTGCCAGCAGCCTATACAGGCCCTCGGAGCAGTTCTTC
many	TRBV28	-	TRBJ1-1	CASSSGGRTEAFF	TGTGCCAGCAGTTCCGGGGGCCGGACTGAAGCTTTCTTT
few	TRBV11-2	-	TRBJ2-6	CASSLVPDSSGANVLTF	TGTGCCAGCAGCTTAGTACCGGACTCCTCTGGGGCCAACGTCCTGACTTTC
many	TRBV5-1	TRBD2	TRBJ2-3	CASSLEWASGAGRADTQYF	TGCGCCAGCAGCTTGGAGTGGGCTAGCGGGGCAGGAAGGGCAGATACGCAGTATTTT
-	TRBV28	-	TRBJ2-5	CASSAGTRRGGETQYF	TGTGCCAGCAGTGCGGGGACACGGAGGGGGGGAGAGACCCAGTACTTC
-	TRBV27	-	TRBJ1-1	CASSLSGVTTEAFF	TGTGCCAGCAGTTTATCGGGGGTAACCACTGAAGCTTTCTTT
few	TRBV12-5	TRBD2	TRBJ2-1	CASGPGLAGGPFDEQFF	TGTGCTAGTGGGCCGGGACTAGCGGGAGGGCCGTTCGATGAGCAGTTCTTC
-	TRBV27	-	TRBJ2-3	CASINTGQGRTDTQYF	TGTGCCAGCATCAACACAGGGCAGGGCCGCACAGATACGCAGTATTTT
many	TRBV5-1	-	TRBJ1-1	CASSLSGMNTEAFF	TGCGCCAGCAGCTTGTCAGGGATGAACACTGAAGCTTTCTTT
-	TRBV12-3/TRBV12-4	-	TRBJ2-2	CVSLQDRYTGELFF	TGTGTCAGCCTTCAAGACAGATACACCGGGGAGCTGTTTTTT
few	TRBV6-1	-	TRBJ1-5	CASSDVGVDQPQHF	TGTGCCAGCAGTGATGTCGGGGTGGATCAGCCCCAGCATTTT
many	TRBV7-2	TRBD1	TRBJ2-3	CASSFADRVPTDTQYF	TGTGCCAGCAGCTTTGCCGACAGGGTCCCCACAGATACGCAGTATTTT
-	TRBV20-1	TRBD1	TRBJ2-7	CSAERQGYEQYF	TGCAGTGCCGAGCGACAGGGGTACGAGCAGTACTTC
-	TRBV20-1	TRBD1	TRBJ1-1	CSAFARGQRAEAFF	TGCAGTGCCTTTGCTAGGGGGCAAAGAGCTGAAGCTTTCTTT